The entry below describes one T cell receptor beta chain. Its antigen is not identified. This sample is part of a study of T cells in Graves' hyperthyroidism and ophthalmopathy. Background on the study: Blood from the periphery was taken at initial diagnosis, before any treatment. Regarding the study as a whole: Expanded thyroid clonotypes (above 0.001) were mostly also found in blood.

Clinical symptoms, serum thyroxine, TRAb, thyroid ultrasound and orbital computed tomography informed diagnoses. What was amplified from RNA transcripts were TCR beta CDR3 regions. First-round RT-PCR of the TCR CDR3 relied on the HTBI primer set. Each CDR3 protein is one row after TCRdb ran MiXCR on the multiplex PCR reads. The table has some 570,000 distinct CDR3 sequences, around 14% seen once. The sample taken for sequencing was blood. The receptor comes from a woman aged 18-35 years with Graves' ophthalmopathy.

The CDR3, as DNA: TGTGCCAGCAGTTTATCGGCTAGCGGGGGAGAGGAGACAGATACGCAGTATTTT. Translation gives CASSLSASGGEETDTQYF. The rearrangement uses TRBV27 and TRBJ2-3, with 10 bases matching TRBD2. V was clipped by 0 bases and J by 3 bases; unmatched bases: 9. The CDR3 is 18 amino acids. Germline V gene data show CDR1 as MNHEY and CDR2 as SMNVEV (reference sequence).